Listed below are T cell receptor beta chains from one sample, sequenced in a study of T cell changes during pregnancy in multiple sclerosis. Using immunoSEQ multiplex PCR, the repertoire was profiled, and TCRdb retains in-frame clones only, with some absent. The table lists around 40,000 clones, 89% of them singletons. Here the sequenced sample was CD4+ T cells from peripheral blood mononuclear cells, taken in the first trimester of pregnancy. These TCRs come from a female donor with multiple sclerosis, enrolled in a pregnancy study. Each CDR3 is given without its conserved first and last residue.

CDR3aa: ASSFGTSRNNEQF; v_gene: TRBV7-8; j_gene: TRBJ2-1
CDR3aa: AIRETSGTYEQY; v_gene: TRBV10-3; j_gene: TRBJ2-7
CDR3aa: ASSLSMDRGGEQY; v_gene: TRBV5-1; j_gene: TRBJ2-7
CDR3aa: ASRLLGTSGRGEQF; v_gene: TRBV28; j_gene: TRBJ2-1
CDR3aa: ASSWGLAGLTGELF; v_gene: TRBV5-1; j_gene: TRBJ2-2
CDR3aa: ASKGRESSGNTIY; v_gene: TRBV19; j_gene: TRBJ1-3
CDR3aa: ASSTGLPPYEQY; v_gene: TRBV5-1; j_gene: TRBJ2-7
CDR3aa: ASSVGGANTGELF; v_gene: TRBV9; j_gene: TRBJ2-2
CDR3aa: ASSFFRGEQY; v_gene: TRBV5-5; j_gene: TRBJ2-7
CDR3aa: ASSFTSGGSSTDTQY; v_gene: TRBV7-2; j_gene: TRBJ2-3
CDR3aa: AWSIDLTDTQY; v_gene: TRBV30; j_gene: TRBJ2-3
CDR3aa: ASSYSDIGNTIY; v_gene: TRBV6-5; j_gene: TRBJ1-3
CDR3aa: ASSGGNTMDEQF; v_gene: TRBV5-6; j_gene: TRBJ2-1
CDR3aa: ASSQTSGSGREQF; v_gene: TRBV7-2; j_gene: TRBJ2-1
CDR3aa: ASSEYSGSYEQY; v_gene: TRBV2; j_gene: TRBJ2-7
CDR3aa: ASLGLAGGNEQF; v_gene: TRBV19; j_gene: TRBJ2-1
CDR3aa: ASSHIPGQSYEQY; v_gene: TRBV4-3; j_gene: TRBJ2-7
CDR3aa: ASKGLAELPTSEQY; v_gene: TRBV19; j_gene: TRBJ2-7
CDR3aa: ASSSFTENTEAF; v_gene: TRBV7-9; j_gene: TRBJ1-1